The entry below gives a single T cell receptor (beta chain) sequence along with its context. This specimen comes from a study of blood T cell repertoires in COVID-19. Study overall: COVID-19 samples, acute and convalescent, were from the United States, Italy and Spain. Sample material is recorded as cDNA or gDNA derived from T cells, B-cell-depleted T cells, or PBMCs.

In the source study's methods: Scientists estimated how many nucleated cells there were by amplifying reference gene primers. The table came from immunoSEQ multiplex PCR; TCRdb's copy has only in-frame clones and leaves some out. From that table come the V and J calls and clone size; the DNA was used to work out D and trimming. The table includes 130,000 to 150,000 clones, 75% to 85% detected once. CDR3 size: 15 residues. The ends were cut back, 2 bases at V and 1 base at J, with 9 bases in the middle. The germline V gene has CDR1 SGHAT and CDR2 FQNNGV. This clonotype originated in a man aged 65 to 79 who had recovered from COVID-19. Specimen: peripheral blood. The V and J genes are TRBV11-2 and TRBJ1-5, with a possible D match to TRBD1 (6 bases). The CDR3 nucleotides read TGTGCCAGCAGCTTAACAGGGTCGAGCAATCAGCCCCAGCATTTT. Its translation: CASSLTGSSNQPQHF.